This T cell receptor beta chain is from a study of neurological immune-mediated disorders. About the study: The study included about 34 multiple sclerosis patients, about 30 relapsing-remitting and 3 secondary progressive.

TCRdb processed the 5' RACE reads anew with MiXCR; each CDR3 protein has one entry. The table includes tens of thousands of distinct CDR3 sequences, roughly 3.5% detected once. Study-level points and caveats: Subjects shared no identical expanded-clone CDR3 amino acid sequences, suggesting private TCR-beta repertoires in all groups.

Concerning this clonotype: Its antigen is not known.

The germline CDR1 and CDR2 sequences are SNHLY and FYNNEI. The CDR3 is 14 residues long. Trimming removed 5 bases at V and 0 bases at J, with 10 bases between. Stored at -80 C, 2 million PBMCs were the source of the unsorted libraries. The sequenced material came from PBMCs. The chain combines TRBV2 with TRBJ1-1; D remains unclear. This TCR came from a woman between 50 and 59 years old with multiple sclerosis. The DNA for the CDR3 is TGTGCCAGCAGTCAGGTGGCCCTGAACACTGAAGCTTTCTTT. This encodes CASSQVALNTEAFF.